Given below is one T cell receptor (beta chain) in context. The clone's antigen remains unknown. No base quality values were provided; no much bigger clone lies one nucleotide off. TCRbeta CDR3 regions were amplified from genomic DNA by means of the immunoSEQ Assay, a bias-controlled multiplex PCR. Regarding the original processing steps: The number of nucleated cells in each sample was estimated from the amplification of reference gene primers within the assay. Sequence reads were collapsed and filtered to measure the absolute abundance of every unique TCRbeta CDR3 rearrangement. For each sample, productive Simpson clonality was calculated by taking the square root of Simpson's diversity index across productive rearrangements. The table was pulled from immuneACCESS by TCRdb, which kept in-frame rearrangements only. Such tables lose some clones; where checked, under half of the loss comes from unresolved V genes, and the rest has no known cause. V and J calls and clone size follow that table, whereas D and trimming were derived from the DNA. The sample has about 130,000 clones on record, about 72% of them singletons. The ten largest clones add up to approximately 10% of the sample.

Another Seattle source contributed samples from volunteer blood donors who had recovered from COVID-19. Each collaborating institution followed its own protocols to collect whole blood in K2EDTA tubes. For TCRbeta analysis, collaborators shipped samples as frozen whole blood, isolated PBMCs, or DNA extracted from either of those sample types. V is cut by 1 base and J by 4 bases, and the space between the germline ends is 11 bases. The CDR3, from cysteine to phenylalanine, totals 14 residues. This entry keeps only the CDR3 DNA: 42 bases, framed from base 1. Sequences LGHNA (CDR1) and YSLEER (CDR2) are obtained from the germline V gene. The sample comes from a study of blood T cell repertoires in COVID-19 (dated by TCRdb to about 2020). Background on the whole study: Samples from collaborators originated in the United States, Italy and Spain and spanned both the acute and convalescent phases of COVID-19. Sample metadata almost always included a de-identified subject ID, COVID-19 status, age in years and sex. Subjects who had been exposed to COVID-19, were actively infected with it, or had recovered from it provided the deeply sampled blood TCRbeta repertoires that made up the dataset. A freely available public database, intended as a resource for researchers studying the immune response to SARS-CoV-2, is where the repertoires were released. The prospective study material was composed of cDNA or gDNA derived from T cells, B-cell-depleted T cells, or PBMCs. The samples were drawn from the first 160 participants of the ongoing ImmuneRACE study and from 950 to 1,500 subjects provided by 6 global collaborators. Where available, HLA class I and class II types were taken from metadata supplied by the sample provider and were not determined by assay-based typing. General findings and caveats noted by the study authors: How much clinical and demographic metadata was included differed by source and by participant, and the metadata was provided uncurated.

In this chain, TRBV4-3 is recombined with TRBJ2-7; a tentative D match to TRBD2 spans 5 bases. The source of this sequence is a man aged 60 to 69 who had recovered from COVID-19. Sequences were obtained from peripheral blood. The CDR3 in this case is CASSQGRWGYEQYF. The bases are TGCGCCAGCAGCCAAGGGAGGTGGGGATACGAGCAGTACTTC.